This TCR beta chain was sequenced during a study of tumor and adjacent non-tumor tissue in lung cancer. At the level of the study: Patients were aged roughly 30 to 76, about ten men and about five women, stage I to III.

Findings and limits, study-wide: Tumor TCR diversity, when higher, was linked to shorter survival.

RNA was extracted from bulk tissue without any cell sorting. Newly diagnosed lung cancer patients had thoracic surgery in China, August–late 2014, without prior chemotherapy. A modified ARM-PCR protocol with three rounds of nested PCR amplified TCRbeta. TCRdb reanalysed the multiplex PCR reads using MiXCR and keeps one entry per CDR3 protein. The sample has some 120,000 distinct CDR3 sequences, about 66% seen once; the top ten hold roughly 13%. This CDR3 is built from 13 residues. With V trimmed by 6 bases and J by 6 bases, 8 bases remained unmatched. CDR1 is SQVTM, CDR2 ANQGSEA, per germline. This clonotype has a count of ten or more. Its antigen remains unknown.

The V gene is TRBV29-1, the J gene TRBJ2-3, with TRBD1 matching 8 bases. The source material was lung tumor tissue. The origin of this receptor is a man aged 25-45 years with non-small cell lung cancer. The CDR3 reads CSVGRTGTDTQYF. The CDR3 nucleotides read TGCAGCGTGGGCCGGACAGGGACGGATACGCAGTATTTT.